This T cell receptor (beta chain) emerged from a study of T cell changes during pregnancy in multiple sclerosis. Sequencing used immunoSEQ multiplex PCR; TCRdb keeps in-frame clones, though not all of them. In the table there are roughly 87,000 clones, approximately 90% of which are singletons. The sequencing here drew on PBMCs, taken in the first trimester of pregnancy. This sequence was found in a female donor in good health, serving as a control in a pregnancy study. Some clones in this sample may be carry-over from other donors' samples.

The CDR3 nucleotides read TGTGCCAGTAGTATAGGAGGGAGCACAGATACGCAGTATTTT. It yields the protein CASSIGGSTDTQYF. This chain joins TRBV19 and TRBJ2-3, with TRBD2 as a possible D gene (5 bases). In germline, CDR1 is LNHDA, CDR2 SQIVND (reference sequence). Trimming shortened V by 1 base and J by 0 bases, and 5 bases separated the two germline ends. CDR3 length: 14 amino acids.